This T cell receptor beta chain derives from a study of beta chain features in type 1 diabetes (dated by TCRdb to 2017 to 2018). For the study in its entirety: Mean age, gender distribution, total cell number and subset yield were not different between patients and healthy donors. A total of around 110,000,000 sorted cells were examined across all samples, and RNA yield correlated strongly with the number of cells per subset. Whereas all 30 or so donors provided naive and central memory subsets, regulatory and stem cell-like memory subsets were isolated from just 8 patients and about 8 healthy donors. The study compared the TCRB repertoires of sorted circulating CD4+ T cell subsets in recently diagnosed type 1 diabetes patients with those in matched healthy donors.

This clone was counted a few times. This clone's antigen is unknown. No much larger clone exists at a distance of one base, and base qualities are not known. A single peripheral blood draw of around 0.11 L on average was collected from each donor into heparinised tubes. A BD FACSAria II was used to sort naive, central memory, regulatory and stem cell-like memory CD4+ T cells with a panel that included CD45RO, CCR7, CD25, CD127, CD95 and CD27. A purity above 95% was achieved for all sorted populations. Right away, PBMCs were isolated by Lymphoprep density gradient centrifugation and were stained directly, with no culture step. So that batch effects would be minimized, each experiment stained and sorted samples in pairs, pairing one healthy donor with one patient. The entire amount of isolated RNA was reverse transcribed using the High Capacity cDNA Reverse Transcription Kit, so the sequenced TCRB transcripts were expressed ones. Naive, central memory and regulatory T cell samples underwent deep immunoSEQ sequencing, averaging around 3.7 million total reads per sample. Sorted cells were lysed in RLT buffer, and RNA was extracted using DNase-treated RNeasy Micro or Mini kits according to cell number. Each cell subset was processed separately to prevent cross-contamination, with patient and healthy donor samples processed together. TCRB sequences were amplified from cDNA with the immunoSEQ multiplex PCR, producing 87-bp fragments spanning the CDR3 region. The amplicons were sequenced using the Illumina HiSeq platform. Per the source publication's procedure: Synthetic template baselines were used to correct PCR bias computationally, reads within Hamming distance 2 were collapsed, and singletons that could not be merged were discarded. Reads were aligned to IMGT to assign V, D and J genes, CDR3 length, and insertions or deletions at six rearrangement sites. Clonotype counts were normalized to sorted cell number within each subset before computing true diversity and Gini coefficients with the tcR R package. The overlap coefficient, calculated on TCRB nucleotide sequences, was used to quantify repertoire sharing. Out-of-frame TCRB sequences from naive cells were analyzed as a proxy for the pre-selection repertoire. Entries here come from immuneACCESS through TCRdb and include only in-frame sequences with V and J called. Some clones fail to appear in such tables; in the studies checked, an unresolved V gene covers under half of the shortfall, and the cause of the remainder is unknown. D and trimming were read from the DNA, whereas the V and J calls and clone size are those reported in that table. This sample gives hundreds of thousands of clones in total; over 11% of them show up just once. Together, the top ten hold 0.04% of the sample.

Study-level results and caveats: Sequencing cDNA rather than genomic DNA could over-represent highly expressing activated cells, although activation and CD3 levels did not differ between groups. At VDJ recombination sites, patients with type 1 diabetes made fewer insertions and deleted more nucleotides, a pattern implying thymic rearrangement abnormalities. HLA sub-analyses involved small numbers of individuals, so any influence of HLA type on TCRB rearrangement remained unresolved. The naive, central memory and regulatory TCRB repertoires appeared to resemble one another more closely among patients than among healthy donors. Type 1 diabetes patients showed a moderate but significant shortening of TCRB CDR3 length in all four CD4+ subsets. PCR may preferentially amplify shorter templates, but because patient and control samples were amplified and corrected together, any resulting skew would affect both groups equally.

V and J are trimmed by 1 base and 13 bases, and the gene matches miss 5 bases of the junction. The cysteine opens and the phenylalanine closes a CDR3 of 13 amino acids. Only CDR3 DNA remains: 39 bases, in frame from the first base. Sequences SEHNR (CDR1) and FQNEAQ (CDR2) are obtained from the germline V gene (reference sequence). Specimen: naive CD4+ T cells from blood. The cell subset or site label here, explained by the study, means: true naive CD4+ T cells. The sequence links TRBV7-9 to TRBJ2-2; 8 central bases correspond to TRBD1. The sequence came from a man between 18 and 35 years old with type 1 diabetes. The nucleotide sequence reads TGTGCCAGCAGCTTAGACGGACAGGGACGGCTGTTTTTT. The translation is CASSLDGQGRLFF.